A selection of T cell receptor beta chains follows, all from one sample in a study of human T cells and chemical hapten exposure. TCRdb re-derived calls from the RACE reads in MiXCR, one entry per CDR3 protein. The sample shows 200,000 to 300,000 distinct CDR3 sequences, 8.6% of them seen only once. This sample comprised whole blood, obtained in connection with sensitization to the hapten diphenylcyclopropenone (DPC). These receptors were collected from a woman in her forties with alopecia areata. Some clones in this sample may be carry-over from other donors' samples. The CDR3 runs from the conserved cysteine through the conserved F or W. A D gene is named only where the DNA matches it firmly. Some rows have no size entry. The others give once, few or many, or a class for an expanded clone.

v_call	clone_size	d_call	j_call	cdr3_nt	cdr3_aa
TRBV18	NA	NA	TRBJ2-2	TGTGCCAGCTCGCGGGACAGTGTTACCGGGGAGCTGTTTTTT	CASSRDSVTGELFF
TRBV5-1	few	TRBD1	TRBJ2-2	TGCGCCAGCAGCTTCGACAGGGGAGGATCCGGGGAGCTGTTTTTT	CASSFDRGGSGELFF
TRBV28	few	TRBD1	TRBJ2-1	TGTGCCAGCAGTTTGCGGACAGGTGCTTATCCCTACAATGAGCAGTTCTTC	CASSLRTGAYPYNEQFF
TRBV24-1	few	NA	TRBJ1-1	TGTGCCACCATTCTGGGGGTGGACACTGAAGCTTTCTTT	CATILGVDTEAFF
TRBV2	few	NA	TRBJ2-7	TGTGCCAGCAGTGGGCAGCCTTGGGAGCAGTACTTC	CASSGQPWEQYF
TRBV29-1	NA	NA	TRBJ2-7	TGCAGCGCTAGCTCAGTAGGTTTCTACGAGCAGTACTTC	CSASSVGFYEQYF
TRBV27	few	NA	TRBJ2-5	TGTGCCAGCAGCCCCATTGCCTCAAAGCAGCTCTACTTC	CASSPIASKQLYF
TRBV9	many	TRBD2	TRBJ2-3	TGTGCCAGCAGCGGAGTAGCGGGGGCCAGCACAGATACGCAGTATTTT	CASSGVAGASTDTQYF
TRBV5-1	few	NA	TRBJ1-3	TGCGCCAGCAGCTTGGCCCTCCAGACAGTCTCTGGAAACACCATATATTTT	CASSLALQTVSGNTIYF
TRBV9	once	TRBD2	TRBJ2-2	TGTGCCAGCAACGACGGGACTAGCGAGAGGGACACCGGGGAGCTGTTTTTT	CASNDGTSERDTGELFF
TRBV3-1	NA	NA	TRBJ2-1	TGTGCCAGCAGCCAGAGCCTTTGGGGGTCCTACAATGAGCAGTTCTTC	CASSQSLWGSYNEQFF
TRBV7-2	NA	NA	TRBJ1-4	TGTGCCAGCAGCTTAGCGTCCCAACAGGGATCAAAACTGTTTTTT	CASSLASQQGSKLFF
TRBV5-1	NA	NA	TRBJ2-5	TGCGCCAGCAGCCTTACTACAGGTGTCCAAGAGACCCAGTACTTC	CASSLTTGVQETQYF
TRBV2	NA	NA	TRBJ2-4	TGTGCCAGCACCGGCAAAAACATTCAGTACTTC	CASTGKNIQYF
TRBV25-1	few	NA	TRBJ1-2	TGTGCCAGCAGTGATGCTTCACAGGGTCTGACCCGGGGCTATGGCTACACCTTC	CASSDASQGLTRGYGYTF
TRBV6-5	few	NA	TRBJ2-7	TGTGCCAGCAGTCACGGGACCGGAGTCTCCTACGAGCAGTACTTC	CASSHGTGVSYEQYF
TRBV7-9	once	NA	TRBJ2-7	TGTGCCAGCAGCTTAGCGGGGAACCCAACCTACGAGCAGTACTTC	CASSLAGNPTYEQYF
TRBV4-1	many	NA	TRBJ2-3	TGCGCCAGCAGCCTCGTTCCCAGGGGCGCAGATACGCAGTATTTT	CASSLVPRGADTQYF
TRBV28	NA	TRBD1	TRBJ1-1	TGTGCCGGCGGACAGGGATCCCTTGGTACTGAAGCTTTCTTT	CAGGQGSLGTEAFF
TRBV20-1	NA	NA	TRBJ2-2	TGCAGTGCTTCGGGGACGCCGCTCCCCACCGGGGAGCTGTTTTTT	CSASGTPLPTGELFF
TRBV4-1	many	NA	TRBJ1-2	TGCGCCAGCAGCCAAGACGGTCTTGGGTACATCCCGGGGAATGGCTACACCTTC	CASSQDGLGYIPGNGYTF
TRBV20-1	NA	TRBD2	TRBJ2-7	TGCAGTGCTGGAGCGGGAGGAGACCGTGGCGAGCAGTACTTC	CSAGAGGDRGEQYF
TRBV2	few	TRBD2	TRBJ2-7	TGTGCCAGCAGTGAACGGCTAGCGGGGGAGCAGTACTTC	CASSERLAGEQYF
TRBV5-1	few	TRBD2	TRBJ2-1	TGCGCCAGCAGCTCTTCCGGACTAGCGGGATACAATGAGCAGTTCTTC	CASSSSGLAGYNEQFF
TRBV5-1	few	TRBD1	TRBJ1-2	TGCGCCAGCAGCCTTGATCCGGGACAGCTTTATGGCTACACCTTC	CASSLDPGQLYGYTF
TRBV28	NA	NA	TRBJ2-1	TGTGCCAGCAGTGTAACTAGCTCGATTAGCTCCTACAATGAGCAGTTCTTC	CASSVTSSISSYNEQFF
TRBV10-3	NA	TRBD2	TRBJ2-3	TGTGCCATCAGTGATTCCCTAGCGGGAACAGATACGCAGTATTTT	CAISDSLAGTDTQYF
TRBV7-9	few	NA	TRBJ2-2	TGTGCCAGCACCGAGTACCAGGCCGCCGGGGAGCTGTTTTTT	CASTEYQAAGELFF
TRBV9	NA	TRBD1	TRBJ1-3	TGTGCCAGCAGCCACCGGACAGGGAACTCTGGAAACACCATATATTTT	CASSHRTGNSGNTIYF
TRBV29-1	NA	NA	TRBJ2-3	TGCAGCGTTGCTCAGACGGCCAAGGATACGCAGTATTTT	CSVAQTAKDTQYF
TRBV6-2/TRBV6-3	NA	TRBD1	TRBJ1-5	TGTGCCAGCAGTTACCGTCCCGGGACAGGGCTCAATCAGCCCCAGCATTTT	CASSYRPGTGLNQPQHF
TRBV3-2	NA	NA	TRBJ2-7	TGTGCCAGCAGCCCGGAGACTAGCGGGACCATCTACGAGCAGTACTTC	CASSPETSGTIYEQYF
TRBV6-5	once	TRBD1	TRBJ2-3	TGTGCCAGCAGTTTTCAGGGGGCGCGCACAGATACGCAGTATTTT	CASSFQGARTDTQYF
TRBV6-1	few	NA	TRBJ1-3	TGTGCCAGCAGTTTTCCAGGGACATCTGGAAACACCATATATTTT	CASSFPGTSGNTIYF
TRBV6-2/TRBV6-3	NA	TRBD2	TRBJ2-3	TGTGCCAGCAGTTACGGGGGCCTAGCGGGAGCAGATACGCAGTATTTT	CASSYGGLAGADTQYF
TRBV6-5	few	TRBD1	TRBJ2-7	TGTGCCAGCAGGCCCGGACAGGCCTCCTACGAGCAGTACTTC	CASRPGQASYEQYF
TRBV20-1	many	NA	TRBJ2-7	TGCAGTGCTAAAGGAGACTACGAGCAGTACTTC	CSAKGDYEQYF
TRBV6-2/TRBV6-3	few	NA	TRBJ1-1	TGTGCCAGCAGTGTCCTTACTTACACTGAAGCTTTCTTT	CASSVLTYTEAFF
TRBV12-3/TRBV12-4	once	NA	TRBJ2-2	TGTGCCAGCAGTTTTTACGGACACAACACCGGGGAGCTGTTTTTT	CASSFYGHNTGELFF
TRBV12-3/TRBV12-4	NA	NA	TRBJ2-4	TGTGCCAGCAGTTTGGGGGCCGGGAACATTCAGTACTTC	CASSLGAGNIQYF
TRBV29-1	NA	NA	TRBJ2-2	TGCAGCGCCCCGTACACAAGGAGCCCCGGGGAGCTGTTTTTT	CSAPYTRSPGELFF